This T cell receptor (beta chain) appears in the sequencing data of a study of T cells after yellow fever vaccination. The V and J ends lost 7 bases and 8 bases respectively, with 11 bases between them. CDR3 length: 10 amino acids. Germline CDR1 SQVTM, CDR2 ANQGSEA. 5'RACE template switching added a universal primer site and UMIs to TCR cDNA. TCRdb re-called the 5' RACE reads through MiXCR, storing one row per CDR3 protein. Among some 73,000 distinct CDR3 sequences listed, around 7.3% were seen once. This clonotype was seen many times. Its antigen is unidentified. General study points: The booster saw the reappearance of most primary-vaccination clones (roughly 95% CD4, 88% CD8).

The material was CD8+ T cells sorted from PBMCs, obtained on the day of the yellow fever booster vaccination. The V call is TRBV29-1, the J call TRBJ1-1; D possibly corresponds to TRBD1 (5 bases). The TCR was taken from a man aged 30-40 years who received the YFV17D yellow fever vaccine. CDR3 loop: CSGGGSEAFF. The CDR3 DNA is TGCAGCGGTGGGGGAAGCGAAGCTTTCTTT.